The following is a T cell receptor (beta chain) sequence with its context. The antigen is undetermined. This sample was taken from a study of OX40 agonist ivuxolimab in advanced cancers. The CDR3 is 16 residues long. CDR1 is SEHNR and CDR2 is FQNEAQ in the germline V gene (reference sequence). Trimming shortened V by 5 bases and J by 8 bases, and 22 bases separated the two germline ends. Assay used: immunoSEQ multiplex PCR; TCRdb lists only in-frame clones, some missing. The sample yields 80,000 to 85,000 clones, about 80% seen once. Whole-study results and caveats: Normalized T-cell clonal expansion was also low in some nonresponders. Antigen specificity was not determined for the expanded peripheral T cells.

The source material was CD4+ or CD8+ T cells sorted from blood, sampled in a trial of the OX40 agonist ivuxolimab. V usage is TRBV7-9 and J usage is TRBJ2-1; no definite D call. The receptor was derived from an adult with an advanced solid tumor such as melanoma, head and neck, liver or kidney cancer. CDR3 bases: TGTGCCAGCAGCCGTCCCGGGCCAAGATTTAACCATGAGCAGTTCTTC. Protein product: CASSRPGPRFNHEQFF.